This T cell receptor beta chain was retrieved from a study of blood T cell repertoires in COVID-19. Study at large: Italy, Spain and the United States were the sources of the convalescent and acute COVID-19 samples. In each case, the material was cDNA or gDNA derived from T cells, B-cell-depleted T cells, or PBMCs.

The length of the CDR3 is 15 residues. J lost 7 bases, V lost 5 bases, and 6 bases had no gene match. The germline V gene has CDR1 SGHTA and CDR2 FQGNSA. As handled by the study authors: Reference gene primer amplification gave nucleated cell count estimates. Sequencing was performed with immunoSEQ multiplex PCR; in TCRdb, only in-frame clones are kept and a portion is missing. That table is the source of V, J and clone size, and D and trimming were worked out from the DNA. Here the sample spans 250,000 or so clones, 80% to 90% being singletons. The rearrangement joins TRBV7-2 to TRBJ2-1; TRBD2 aligns across 12 bases. Sequencing was done on a sample of peripheral blood. This TCR derives from a woman aged 40 to 50 who had recovered from COVID-19. CDR3 sequence: CASSTQTSGRNEQFF. The CDR3 coding sequence is TGTGCCAGCAGCACGCAGACTAGCGGGAGAAATGAGCAGTTCTTC. Full variable domain (missing parts from reference TRBV7-2 and TRBJ2-1): GAGVSQSPSNKVTEKGKDVELRCDPISGHTALYWYRQSLGQGLEFLIYFQGNSAPDKSGLPSDRFSAERTGGSVSTLTIQRTQQEDSAVYLCASSTQTSGRNEQFFGPGTRLTVL.